These 19 T cell receptor beta chains originate from one sample sequenced in a study of T cells in Graves' hyperthyroidism and ophthalmopathy. TCR beta CDR3 region amplification was performed from RNA transcripts. With the HTBI primer set, the TCR CDR3 went through a first round of RT-PCR. TCRdb processed the multiplex PCR reads anew with MiXCR; each CDR3 protein has one entry. The sample lists about 530,000 distinct CDR3 sequences, 15% to 20% occurring once. The sequencing sample was made of blood. The receptors were gathered from a woman aged 18-29 years with Graves' ophthalmopathy.

The genes are TRBV19 and TRBJ2-1; possibly TRBD1 for D (6 bases). Trimming took off 3 bases at V and 2 bases at J, with 20 bases between the two ends. Germline V gene data show CDR1 as LNHDA and CDR2 as SQIVND (reference sequence). The CDR3 covers 18 residues. CDR3 sequence (DNA): TGTGCCAGTAGTATGTCCGGAACAGGGCTTTTAACCTACAATGAGCAGTTCTTC. This codes for CASSMSGTGLLTYNEQFF.

Here the CDR3 DNA reads TGTGCCAGCAGAAGGTCCCAAGAGACCCAGTACTTC. It specifies CASRRSQETQYF. J is TRBJ2-5 and V is TRBV6-1; D uncertain. This CDR3 spans 12 amino acids. Germline CDR1 and CDR2: MNHNS and SASEGT. The ends were cut back, 6 bases at V and 1 base at J, with 6 bases in the middle.

The chain employs TRBV9 and TRBJ2-3, with 7 bases fitting TRBD2. J was trimmed by 0 bases and V by 0 bases; bases with no gene match: 4. This CDR3 comprises 16 residues. From germline, CDR1 is SGDLS and CDR2 YYNGEE. In nucleotides, the CDR3 is TGTGCCAGCAGCGTAGGCGGGGGACTCAGCACAGATACGCAGTATTTT. This codes for CASSVGGGLSTDTQYF.

The rearrangement joins TRBV13 to TRBJ2-7; D might be TRBD1 (6 bases). The length of the CDR3 is 15 residues. Germline CDR1 and CDR2: PRHDT and FYEKMQ (reference sequence). V lost 5 bases and J 2 bases, leaving 16 bases between the germline ends. The CDR3 reads CASSVDPGAAYEQYF. The DNA for the CDR3 is TGTGCCAGCAGCGTAGATCCAGGGGCGGCCTACGAGCAGTACTTC.

This sequence joins TRBV10-3 and TRBJ1-6; tentative D call: TRBD1 (6 bases). Germline values: CDR1 ENHRY, CDR2 SYGVKD. The CDR3 contains 15 residues. V gave up 0 bases and J gave up 6 bases, with 9 bases separating them. This chain's CDR3 is CAISESLDSNSPLHF. The CDR3 nucleotides are TGTGCCATCAGTGAGTCATTGGACAGTAATTCACCCCTCCACTTT.

This clonotype occurred many times. The gene calls are TRBV18 and TRBJ1-1; unclear D gene. The germline V gene encodes CDR1 KGHSH and CDR2 LQKENI. Between the trimmed V and J ends, which lost 0 bases and 11 bases, there was a span of 16 bases. This CDR3 comprises 14 residues. CDR3 nucleotide sequence: TGTGCCAGCTCACCACCGGGAGAAGCGGGGATGGCTTTCTTT. Translation: CASSPPGEAGMAFF. The full variable domain, with the rest looked up from reference TRBV18 and TRBJ1-1, is NAGVMQNPRHLVRRRGQEARLRCSPMKGHSHVYWYRQLPEEGLKFMVYLQKENIIDESGMPKERFSAEFPKEGPSILRIQQVVRGDSAAYFCASSPPGEAGMAFFGQGTRLTVV.

This clonotype was detected ten times or more. This chain joins TRBV19 and TRBJ1-1; a possible D gene is TRBD1 (5 bases). CDR1 and CDR2 from the germline V gene are LNHDA and SQIVND (reference sequence). CDR3 size: 14 residues. The V and J ends lost 7 bases and 0 bases respectively, with 12 bases between them. CDR3 region: CASTAGTVNTEAFF. In nucleotides, the CDR3 is TGTGCCAGTACCGCAGGGACGGTGAACACTGAAGCTTTCTTT.

This clonotype has only a few counts. Germline is not matched at one junction end, which may reflect a read error. The chain is built from TRBV7-2 and TRBJ1-2; TRBD1 aligns across 8 bases. This CDR3 comprises 13 residues. Germline V CDR1 and CDR2: SGHTA, FQGNSA. CDR3 sequence: CAGSPDRGEGYTF. In DNA form, the CDR3 reads TGTGCCGGCAGCCCCGACAGGGGTGAAGGCTACACCTTC. Looking up the rest from reference TRBV7-2 and TRBJ1-2 gives the full variable domain: GAGVSQSPSNKVTEKGKDVELRCDPISGHTALYWYRQSLGQGLEFLIYFQGNSAPDKSGLPSDRFSAERTGGSVSTLTIQRTQQEDSAVYLCAGSPDRGEGYTFGSGTRLTVV.

This clonotype was observed once. V usage is TRBV2 and J usage is TRBJ2-2; TRBD2 agrees at 10 bases. CDR1 and CDR2 from the germline V gene are SNHLY and FYNNEI. The trim removed 3 bases at V and 6 bases at J, leaving 4 bases unmatched. The CDR3 has 15 amino acids. CDR3 region: CASSDGLAGAGELFF. CDR3 coding DNA: TGTGCCAGCAGTGATGGTCTAGCGGGAGCCGGGGAGCTGTTTTTT.

This clonotype appeared many times. V and J are TRBV28 and TRBJ2-5; the D is unclear. CDR1 and CDR2 (germline): MDHEN, SYDVKM. Trimming stripped 5 bases from V and 2 bases from J, with 18 bases between. CDR3 length equals 16 residues. CDR3 DNA: TGTGCCAGCAGTACCCGACTGATAGACGGTCAAGAGACCCAGTACTTC. Amino acid sequence: CASSTRLIDGQETQYF. Full variable domain (outside the CDR3, taken from reference TRBV28 and TRBJ2-5): DVKVTQSSRYLVKRTGEKVFLECVQDMDHENMFWYRQDPGLGLRLIYFSYDVKMKEKGDIPEGYSVSREKKERFSLILESASTNQTSMYLCASSTRLIDGQETQYFGPGTRLLVL.

This clonotype was detected many times. This rearrangement joins TRBV7-9 to TRBJ2-1, with D uncertain. The length of the CDR3 is 17 residues. Trimming took 5 bases from V and 4 from J, leaving 21 bases between them. CDR1 is SEHNR and CDR2 is FQNEAQ in the germline V gene (reference sequence). Here the CDR3 reads CASSPQGARRAYNEQFF. For the CDR3, the DNA is TGTGCCAGCAGCCCTCAAGGTGCGCGAAGGGCGTACAATGAGCAGTTCTTC. Full variable domain (missing parts from reference TRBV7-9 and TRBJ2-1): DTGVSQNPRHKITKRGQNVTFRCDPISEHNRLYWYRQTLGQGPEFLTYFQNEAQLEKSRLLSDRFSAERPKGSFSTLEIQRTEQGDSAMYLCASSPQGARRAYNEQFFGPGTRLTVL.

The sample holds many counts of this clonotype. V is TRBV7-2 and J is TRBJ2-7; 9 bases line up with TRBD2. The CDR3 totals 17 residues. Germline CDR1 reads SGHTA; CDR2 reads FQGNSA. V was pared by 5 bases and J by 2 bases, with 13 bases of the junction left unmatched. CDR3 sequence: CASSTDKIAGVTYEQYF. For the CDR3, the DNA is TGTGCCAGCAGCACCGACAAAATAGCGGGAGTTACCTACGAGCAGTACTTC.

This clonotype has a handful of counts. The rearrangement links TRBV28 to TRBJ1-6; 10 bases agree with TRBD1. Germline CDR1 MDHEN, CDR2 SYDVKM. The CDR3 covers 18 residues. V lost 3 bases and J lost 5; bases outside the gene matches: 10. The CDR3 region is CASSFSPGQGGNNSPLHF. DNA of the CDR3: TGTGCCAGCAGTTTCTCCCCAGGACAGGGGGGAAATAATTCACCCCTCCACTTT.

This clonotype was counted at least ten times. The V gene is TRBV2, the J gene TRBJ1-1; D remains ambiguous. The V gene lost 0 bases and the J gene lost 2 bases, with 10 bases spanning the gap. Germline V gives CDR1 SNHLY, CDR2 FYNNEI. This CDR3 spans 15 amino acids. For the CDR3, the DNA is TGTGCCAGCAGTGAAGCCGGCAGACAAAACACTGAAGCTTTCTTT. Translated, it gives CASSEAGRQNTEAFF.

The V and J genes are TRBV28 and TRBJ2-1; 7 bases agree with TRBD2. V was pared by 6 bases and J by 9 bases, with 2 bases of the junction left unmatched. This CDR3 contains 11 residues. Germline V gene lookup returns CDR1 MDHEN and CDR2 SYDVKM. CDR3 bases: TGTGCCAGCAGGGGACTAATTGAGCAGTTCTTC. This encodes CASRGLIEQFF.

The table lists this clonotype with many counts. The genes are TRBV6-2 or TRBV6-3 and TRBJ2-3, with a possible D match to TRBD1 (5 bases). CDR1 is MNHEY and CDR2 is SVGEGT in the germline V gene. The CDR3 loop spans 15 amino acids. V lost 5 bases and J 2 bases, leaving 14 bases between the germline ends. The CDR3 nucleotides read TGTGCCAGCAGTGGCTTGGGGCGCCTCACAGATACGCAGTATTTT. Protein product: CASSGLGRLTDTQYF.

This chain uses TRBV20-1 with TRBJ2-1, with D hard to call. V shed 1 base and J shed 4 bases, with 8 bases lying between them. The CDR3 sequence is 13 residues long. Germline lookup yields CDR1 DFQATT and CDR2 SNEGSKA (reference sequence). CDR3 protein: CSARATAYNEQFF. The CDR3 nucleotides are TGCAGTGCTAGAGCCACAGCATACAATGAGCAGTTCTTC.

The chain links TRBV13 to TRBJ2-7; 7 bases fit TRBD1. Per germline, CDR1 PRHDT and CDR2 FYEKMQ (reference sequence). Losses at the gene ends were 4 bases for V and 2 bases for J; bases not matched to a gene: 8. CDR3 length: 15 residues. CDR3 amino acids: CASSSSGGEPYEQYF. CDR3 sequence (DNA): TGTGCCAGCAGCTCGTCAGGGGGAGAGCCCTACGAGCAGTACTTC.

The sample holds many counts of this clonotype. J is TRBJ2-1 and V is TRBV12-3 or TRBV12-4; 13 bases fit TRBD2. The V and J ends lost 6 bases and 5 bases, in that order; junction bases with no gene match: 4. CDR3 size: 15 residues. The CDR3 protein is CASRTLAGGNNEQFF. As DNA, the CDR3 is TGTGCCAGCAGAACACTAGCGGGGGGGAACAATGAGCAGTTCTTC.